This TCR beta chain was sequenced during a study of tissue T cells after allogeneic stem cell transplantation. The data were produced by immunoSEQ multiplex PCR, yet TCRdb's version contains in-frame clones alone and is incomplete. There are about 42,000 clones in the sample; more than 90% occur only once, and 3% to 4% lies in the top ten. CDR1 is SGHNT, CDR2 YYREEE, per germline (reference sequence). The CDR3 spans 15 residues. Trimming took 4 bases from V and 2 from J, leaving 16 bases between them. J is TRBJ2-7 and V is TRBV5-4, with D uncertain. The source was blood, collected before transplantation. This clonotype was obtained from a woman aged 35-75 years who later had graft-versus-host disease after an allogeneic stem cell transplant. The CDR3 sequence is CASSPRASGAYEQYF. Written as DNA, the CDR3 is TGTGCCAGCAGCCCTCGGGCCTCTGGGGCCTACGAGCAGTACTTC.